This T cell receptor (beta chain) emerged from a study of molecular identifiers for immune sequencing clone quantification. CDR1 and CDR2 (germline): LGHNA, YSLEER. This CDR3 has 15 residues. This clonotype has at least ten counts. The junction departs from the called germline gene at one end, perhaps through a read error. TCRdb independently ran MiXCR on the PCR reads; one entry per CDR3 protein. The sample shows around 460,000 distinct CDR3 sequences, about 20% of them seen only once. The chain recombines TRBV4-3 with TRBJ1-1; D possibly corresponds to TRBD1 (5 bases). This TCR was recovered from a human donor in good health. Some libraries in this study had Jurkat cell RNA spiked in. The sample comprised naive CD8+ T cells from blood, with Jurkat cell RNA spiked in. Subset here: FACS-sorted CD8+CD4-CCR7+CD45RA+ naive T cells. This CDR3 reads CASSKEGVGGTEAFF. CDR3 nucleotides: TGCGCCAGCAGCAAAGAAGGGGTGGGCGGGACTGAAGCTTTCTTT.